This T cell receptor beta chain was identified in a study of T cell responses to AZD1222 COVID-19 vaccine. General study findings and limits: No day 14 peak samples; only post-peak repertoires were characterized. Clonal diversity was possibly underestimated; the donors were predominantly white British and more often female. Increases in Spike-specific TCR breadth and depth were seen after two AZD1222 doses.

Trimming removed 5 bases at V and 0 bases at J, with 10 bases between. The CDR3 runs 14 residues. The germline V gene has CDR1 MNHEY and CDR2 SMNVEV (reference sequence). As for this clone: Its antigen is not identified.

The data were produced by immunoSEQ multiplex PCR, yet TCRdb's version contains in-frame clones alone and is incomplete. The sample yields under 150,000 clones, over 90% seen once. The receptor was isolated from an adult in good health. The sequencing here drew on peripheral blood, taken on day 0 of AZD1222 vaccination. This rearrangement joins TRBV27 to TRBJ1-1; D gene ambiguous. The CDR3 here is CASSPRGLNTEAFF. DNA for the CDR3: TGTGCCAGCAGTCCCCGCGGCCTGAACACTGAAGCTTTCTTT.